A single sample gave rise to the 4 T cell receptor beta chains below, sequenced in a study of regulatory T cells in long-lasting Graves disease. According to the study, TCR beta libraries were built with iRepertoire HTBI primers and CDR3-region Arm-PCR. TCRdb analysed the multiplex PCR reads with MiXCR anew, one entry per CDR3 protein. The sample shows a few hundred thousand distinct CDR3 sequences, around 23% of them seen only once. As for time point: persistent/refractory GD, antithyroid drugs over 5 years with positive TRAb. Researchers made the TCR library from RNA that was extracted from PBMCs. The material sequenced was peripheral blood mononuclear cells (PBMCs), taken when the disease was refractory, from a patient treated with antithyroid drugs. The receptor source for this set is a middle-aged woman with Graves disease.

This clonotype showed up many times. The CDR3 spells CASSLSGDFGPQHF. As DNA, the CDR3 is TGTGCCAGCAGTTTAAGTGGGGATTTCGGGCCCCAGCATTTT. The chain joins TRBV28 to TRBJ1-5; D unresolved. CDR1 MDHEN and CDR2 SYDVKM come from the germline V gene. V lost 2 bases to trimming and J lost 9 bases, with 14 bases between them. The CDR3 totals 14 residues.

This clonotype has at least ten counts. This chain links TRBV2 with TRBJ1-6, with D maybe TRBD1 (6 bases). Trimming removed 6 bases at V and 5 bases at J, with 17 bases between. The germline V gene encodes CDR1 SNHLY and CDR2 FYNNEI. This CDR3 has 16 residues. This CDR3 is CASRELGQPNNSPLHF. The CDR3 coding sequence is TGTGCCAGCAGGGAACTTGGACAGCCAAATAATTCACCCCTCCACTTT.

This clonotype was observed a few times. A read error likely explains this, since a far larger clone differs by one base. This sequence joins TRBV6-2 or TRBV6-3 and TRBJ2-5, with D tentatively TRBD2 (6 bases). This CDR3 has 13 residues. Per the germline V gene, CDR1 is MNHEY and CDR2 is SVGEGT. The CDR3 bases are TGTGCCAGCAGTGCGACGGGAGAAGGGACCCAGCACTTC. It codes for CASSATGEGTQHF.

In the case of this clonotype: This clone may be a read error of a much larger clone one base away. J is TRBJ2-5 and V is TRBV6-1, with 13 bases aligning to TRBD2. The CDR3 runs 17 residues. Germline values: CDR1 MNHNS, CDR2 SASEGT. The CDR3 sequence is CASRAGLAGANQETQCF. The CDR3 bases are TGTGCCAGCAGGGCCGGACTAGCGGGAGCCAATCAAGAGACCCAGTGCTTC.